Below are 11 T cell receptor beta chains sequenced from a single sample in a study of CD8+CD57+ T cells in acquired aplastic anemia. TCR beta VDJ and CDR3 were profiled, and genomic DNA was the template. TCRdb reanalysed the reads using MiXCR and keeps one entry per CDR3 protein. The sample records about 470,000 distinct CDR3 sequences, roughly a third being singletons. By flow cytometry, patients selected for sequencing had shown an expansion of CD8+CD57+ cells. Sequencing was carried out using sorted CD4+, CD8+, or CD8+CD57+ T cells (not recorded which) from PBMCs. Receptor source: a human donor with aplastic anemia.

Ten or more counts support this clonotype. This chain connects TRBV7-6 to TRBJ1-1; D not certain. The CDR3 is 13 amino acids. Trimming took 5 bases from V and 0 from J, leaving 7 bases between them. Germline CDR1 reads SGHVS; CDR2 reads FNYEAQ. CDR3 in DNA: TGTGCCAGCAGCCCGCGGCTGAACACTGAAGCTTTCTTT. The encoded protein is CASSPRLNTEAFF.

This clonotype was detected only a few times. The chain combines TRBV12-3 or TRBV12-4 with TRBJ1-2; D ambiguous. This CDR3 is built from 15 residues. Trimming shortened V by 6 bases and J by 0 bases, and 14 bases separated the two germline ends. The DNA for the CDR3 is TGTGCCAGCAGCTCGACCCTCGGCGCTAACTATGGCTACACCTTC. This gives the protein CASSSTLGANYGYTF.

Ten or more counts support this clonotype. The chain couples TRBV20-1 to TRBJ1-5, with TRBD1 matching over 7 bases. Germline V gene lookup returns CDR1 DFQATT and CDR2 SNEGSKA (reference sequence). The CDR3 spans 13 residues. The CDR3 nucleotides read TGCAGCGCAAAGGGACAGAGAAATCAGCCCCAGCATTTT. Translating it yields CSAKGQRNQPQHF.

This sequence joins TRBV4-2 and TRBJ1-1, with D perhaps matching TRBD1 (6 bases). CDR1 is LGHNA, CDR2 YNFKEQ, per germline. V lost 7 bases to trimming and J lost 0 bases, with 12 bases between them. This CDR3 contains 14 residues. CDR3 sequence reads: CASTPQGLNTEAFF. CDR3 in DNA: TGTGCCAGCACCCCCCAGGGGCTGAACACTGAAGCTTTCTTT.

This chain uses TRBV19 with TRBJ1-2; 8 bases agree with TRBD1. Germline lookup yields CDR1 LNHDA and CDR2 SQIVND (reference sequence). The CDR3 has 13 residues. The trim removed 9 bases at V and 4 bases at J, leaving 7 bases unmatched. The CDR3 DNA sequence: TGTGCCAGCTCCGACAGGGGAGGCTATGGCTACACCTTC. Translation: CASSDRGGYGYTF.

For this clonotype: An end of the junction does not agree with germline; a read error may underlie this. The chain joins TRBV25-1 to TRBJ2-2; 7 nucleotides line up with TRBD2. Germline V gives CDR1 MGHDK, CDR2 SYGVNS. The CDR3 has 17 amino acids. Here the CDR3 reads CASSEVIGGVNTGELLF. The CDR3 DNA sequence: TGTGCCAGCAGTGAAGTGATTGGGGGGGTTAACACCGGGGAGCTGCTTTTC.

By share of the sample, this clonotype is medium-sized. V and J are TRBV20-1 and TRBJ2-7; 7 positions match TRBD2. CDR1 and CDR2 (germline): DFQATT, SNEGSKA (reference sequence). The CDR3 has 13 amino acids. J was trimmed by 0 bases and V by 3 bases; bases with no gene match: 2. CDR3 loop: CSASPSGSYEQYF. CDR3 bases: TGCAGTGCTAGCCCTAGCGGCTCCTACGAGCAGTACTTC.

The chain recombines TRBV6-1 with TRBJ1-6; 9 nucleotides match TRBD1. With 8 bases clipped from V and 8 bases from J, the junction kept 7 bases outside the gene matches. CDR1 is MNHNS, CDR2 SASEGT, per germline. The CDR3 consists of 14 residues. CDR3 sequence: CASGTGLLDSPLHF. The CDR3 DNA sequence: TGTGCCAGCGGGACAGGGCTTTTGGATTCACCCCTCCACTTT.

J is TRBJ2-7 and V is TRBV25-1, with TRBD2 matching over 7 bases. The germline gives CDR1 MGHDK, CDR2 SYGVNS. The CDR3 is 15 residues long. Trimming at V came to 7 bases and at J to 7 bases, leaving 16 bases not matched to a gene. Here the CDR3 reads CASTQDGGSSMEQYF. The CDR3 nucleotides are TGTGCCAGCACTCAGGACGGCGGGAGTTCGATGGAGCAGTACTTC.

This chain connects TRBV15 to TRBJ1-3; TRBD1 might be the D (6 bases). CDR1 LNHNV and CDR2 YYDKDF come from the germline V gene (reference sequence). V dropped 0 bases and J dropped 8 bases, with 17 bases sitting between them. This CDR3 contains 16 residues. CDR3 in amino acids: CATSRDRAGEGYTIYF. CDR3 in DNA: TGTGCCACCAGCAGAGATCGGGCAGGGGAAGGCTACACCATATATTTT.

This clonotype showed up just a few times. The gene calls are TRBV5-1 and TRBJ2-7, with 12 bases that match TRBD2. The CDR3 extends over 15 amino acids. CDR1 and CDR2 (germline): SGHRS, YFSETQ. V shed 3 bases, J shed 3 bases, and the junction held 4 bases outside the gene matches. The CDR3 reads CASSSQLAGGYEQYF. The CDR3 coding sequence is TGCGCCAGCAGCTCTCAACTAGCGGGAGGCTACGAGCAGTACTTC.